This TCR beta chain was documented in a study of blood T cell repertoires in COVID-19. Membership in each cohort depended on participant-reported clinical history. Authors' processing steps: Estimated nucleated cell counts came from reference gene primer amplification. The method was immunoSEQ multiplex PCR; TCRdb's version includes in-frame clones alone and lacks a portion of them. D and trimming come from the DNA, and the V and J calls and clone size come from that table. The table has around 180,000 clones, 89% seen once. The CDR3 covers 13 residues. Per the germline V gene, CDR1 is MDHEN and CDR2 is SYDVKM. Trimming left V 3 bases short and J 2 bases short, with 7 bases between.

The TCR originated in a middle-aged woman with acute COVID-19. The rearrangement links TRBV28 to TRBJ1-1; D call uncertain. Sequences were obtained from PBMCs or T cells enriched from blood (not recorded which). CDR3 residues: CASSFSVNTEAFF. Here the CDR3 DNA reads TGTGCCAGCAGTTTTTCGGTTAACACTGAAGCTTTCTTT. Using reference TRBV28 and TRBJ1-1 for the parts outside the CDR3, the full variable domain is DVKVTQSSRYLVKRTGEKVFLECVQDMDHENMFWYRQDPGLGLRLIYFSYDVKMKEKGDIPEGYSVSREKKERFSLILESASTNQTSMYLCASSFSVNTEAFFGQGTRLTVV.